These 32 T cell receptor beta chains were sequenced from one sample in a study of T cell responses to AZD1222 COVID-19 vaccine. Sequencing used immunoSEQ multiplex PCR; TCRdb keeps in-frame clones, though not all of them. The data contain 250,000 to 300,000 clones, 94% of them singletons. The source was peripheral blood, collected 28 days after the second AZD1222 dose. The receptors were gathered from an adult who received the AZD1222 COVID-19 vaccine.

This chain links TRBV28 with TRBJ1-2, with TRBD1 as a possible D gene (6 bases). Germline CDR1 is MDHEN and CDR2 is SYDVKM. V lost 3 bases, J lost 5 bases, and 16 bases lay in between. The CDR3 runs 15 residues. CDR3 sequence (DNA): TGTGCCAGCAGTTTTAGGACAGAGGTACGTTATGGCTACACCTTC. Protein: CASSFRTEVRYGYTF.

This clone occurred once. This chain connects TRBV28 to TRBJ1-4; 7 bases are a match to TRBD1. Looked up from germline, CDR1 is MDHEN and CDR2 is SYDVKM. CDR3 length equals 12 residues. The V gene end was trimmed by 9 bases and the J gene end by 8 bases; junction bases not matched to a gene: 6. In DNA, the CDR3 is TGTGCCAGTACAGGGGTTGACGAAAAACTGTTTTTT. It yields the protein CASTGVDEKLFF.

The V call is TRBV5-1, the J call TRBJ2-7; 7 bases fit TRBD1. Germline CDR1 is SGHRS and CDR2 is YFSETQ. The ends lost 2 bases at V and 7 bases at J; junction bases unmatched: 3. The CDR3 contains 12 residues. DNA for the CDR3: TGCGCCAGCAGCTTCGACAGGGATGAGCAGTACTTC. It yields the protein CASSFDRDEQYF. Looking up the rest from reference TRBV5-1 and TRBJ2-7 gives the full variable domain: KAGVTQTPRYLIKTRGQQVTLSCSPISGHRSVSWYQQTPGQGLQFLFEYFSETQRNKGNFPGRFSGRQFSNSRSEMNVSTLELGDSALYLCASSFDRDEQYFGPGTRLTVT.

The chain combines TRBV6-4 with TRBJ1-1, with D perhaps TRBD1 (5 bases). The CDR3 is 14 residues long. Trimming removed 3 bases from V and 1 base from J, with 9 bases in between. The germline V gene has CDR1 MRHNA and CDR2 SNTAGT. This CDR3 is CASSEGEGNTEAFF. Written as DNA, the CDR3 is TGTGCCAGCAGTGAAGGGGAGGGGAACACTGAAGCTTTCTTT.

This rearrangement joins TRBV12-3 or TRBV12-4 to TRBJ2-1; 7 bases match TRBD2. The CDR3 covers 12 residues. V trimming: 7 bases; J trimming: 12 bases; junction bases outside the gene matches: 9. CDR3 bases: TGTGCCAGCACATCAGCTGGGACTACGCAGTTCTTC. This sequence encodes CASTSAGTTQFF.

The V and J genes are TRBV5-5 and TRBJ1-5; TRBD1 matches at 9 bases. Trimming took 0 bases from V and 7 from J; bases not matched to a gene: 5. This CDR3 is 15 amino acids long. The germline CDR1 and CDR2 sequences are SGHKS and YYEKEE (reference sequence). The CDR3 DNA is TGTGCCAGCAGCTTGGGACAGGGGGTAGGACAGCCCCAGCATTTT. Translating it yields CASSLGQGVGQPQHF.

This chain uses TRBV7-8 with TRBJ2-1; 7 nucleotides agree with TRBD1. The CDR3 loop spans 17 amino acids. Germline CDR1 is SGHVS and CDR2 is FQNEAQ. V lost 3 bases to trimming and J lost 5 bases; unmatched junction nucleotides: 13. CDR3: CASSFLLKPGQHNEQFF. CDR3 sequence (DNA): TGTGCCAGCAGCTTCCTACTCAAACCGGGACAGCACAATGAGCAGTTCTTC. Variable domain in full (rest from reference TRBV7-8 and TRBJ2-1): GAGVSQSPRYKVAKRGQDVALRCDPISGHVSLFWYQQALGQGPEFLTYFQNEAQLDKSGLPSDRFFAERPEGSVSTLKIQRTQQEDSAVYLCASSFLLKPGQHNEQFFGPGTRLTVL.

The chain recombines TRBV7-9 with TRBJ1-2; 7 bases line up with TRBD1. The CDR3 runs to 14 residues. Losses at the gene ends were 5 bases for V and 5 bases for J; bases not matched to a gene: 8. Looked up from germline, CDR1 is SEHNR and CDR2 is FQNEAQ (reference sequence). The CDR3 region has the DNA TGTGCCAGCAGCAGGGTAGGGGGCCGGTATGGCTACACCTTC. Translating gives CASSRVGGRYGYTF.

The chain couples TRBV4-1 to TRBJ1-4; tentative D call: TRBD1 (5 bases). Germline loops: CDR1 MGHRA, CDR2 YSYEKL. Trimming removed 0 bases at V and 12 bases at J, with 17 bases between. The CDR3 contains 15 residues. The CDR3 protein is CASSQDQGGDRQLFF. The CDR3 bases are TGCGCCAGCAGCCAAGATCAAGGCGGAGACAGACAACTGTTTTTT.

The chain employs TRBV18 and TRBJ1-5; D gene uncertain. Per germline, CDR1 KGHSH and CDR2 LQKENI. CDR3 length equals 14 residues. With 2 bases removed from V and 0 bases from J, the gap between germline ends came to 5 bases. In nucleotides, the CDR3 is TGTGCCAGCTCACCAGGGAATAGCAATCAGCCCCAGCATTTT. Translated: CASSPGNSNQPQHF.

The V call is TRBV10-3, the J call TRBJ1-2; maybe TRBD1 (5 bases). The CDR3 consists of 13 residues. V was clipped by 7 bases and J by 8 bases, with 17 bases between them. Germline V gives CDR1 ENHRY, CDR2 SYGVKD. CDR3 sequence (DNA): TGTGCCATCACCCCCGGCAGGGAGGACGGCTACACCTTC. Translation gives CAITPGREDGYTF.

The chain links TRBV18 to TRBJ1-1; D may be TRBD1 (5 bases). CDR1 is KGHSH, CDR2 LQKENI, per germline. Trimming pared 6 bases from V and 8 bases from J, leaving 13 bases between. This CDR3 comprises 12 residues. CDR3 DNA sequence: TGTGCCAGCTCGTCGCCTCCAGGGGAAGCTTTCTTT. This encodes CASSSPPGEAFF.

This clone is a singleton in its sample. The junction departs from germline at one end; a sequencing error may be responsible. This chain links TRBV20-1 with TRBJ2-1, with 8 bases aligning to TRBD2. This CDR3 spans 11 amino acids. Looked up from germline, CDR1 is DFQATT and CDR2 is SNEGSKA (reference sequence). The CDR3 spells CSASGSPEEFF. The CDR3 DNA reads TGCAGCGCTAGCGGGTCCCCAGAAGAGTTCTTC.

The chain is built from TRBV19 and TRBJ1-1; no reliable D call. Germline lookup yields CDR1 LNHDA and CDR2 SQIVND (reference sequence). With 11 bases removed from V and 9 bases from J, the gap between germline ends came to 16 bases. The CDR3 contains 11 residues. CDR3 sequence reads: CAGTLGQQAFF. DNA of the CDR3: TGTGCCGGAACCCTGGGTCAGCAAGCTTTCTTT.

This clone was counted once. The chain has TRBV6-5 and TRBJ1-1; maybe TRBD1 (6 bases). This CDR3 region has 14 residues. V dropped 5 bases and J dropped 4 bases, with 14 bases sitting between them. The V gene's germline CDR1 is MNHEY and CDR2 SVGAGI. The CDR3 bases are TGTGCCAGCAGTAGCACAGGGCGGACCACTGAAGCTTTCTTT. Amino acids: CASSSTGRTTEAFF.

This chain uses TRBV9 with TRBJ1-3, with no clear D. Trimming removed 4 bases from V and 2 bases from J, with 16 bases in between. This CDR3 comprises 16 residues. Germline V gene lookup returns CDR1 SGDLS and CDR2 YYNGEE. As DNA, the CDR3 is TGTGCCAGCAGCTCCCAACCGGCGAGCACTGGAAACACCATATATTTT. It yields the protein CASSSQPASTGNTIYF.

The chain is built from TRBV9 and TRBJ2-5; TRBD2 aligns across 7 bases. Looked up from germline, CDR1 is SGDLS and CDR2 is YYNGEE. V shed 0 bases and J 9 bases; nucleotides not matched to a gene: 5. The length of the CDR3 is 13 residues. This chain's CDR3 is CASSVDVAGAQYF. The CDR3 region has the DNA TGTGCCAGCAGCGTAGATGTAGCGGGCGCCCAGTACTTC.

The rearrangement joins TRBV2 to TRBJ1-4; perhaps TRBD1 as D (5 bases). The CDR3 sequence is 15 residues long. Germline CDR1 reads SNHLY; CDR2 reads FYNNEI. V lost 1 base and J 3 bases, leaving 9 bases between the germline ends. The chain's CDR3 is CASSEGGRANEKLFF. The CDR3 coding sequence is TGTGCCAGCAGTGAAGGCGGCAGGGCTAATGAAAAACTGTTTTTT. Looking up the rest from reference TRBV2 and TRBJ1-4 gives the full variable domain: EPEVTQTPSHQVTQMGQEVILRCVPISNHLYFYWYRQILGQKVEFLVSFYNNEISEKSEIFDDQFSVERPDGSNFTLKIRSTKLEDSAMYFCASSEGGRANEKLFFGSGTQLSVL.

This clone was seen only a few times. V and J are TRBV18 and TRBJ1-3, with D maybe TRBD1 (6 bases). The CDR3 is 14 residues long. V shed 2 bases and J shed 6 bases, with 11 bases lying between them. CDR1 is KGHSH and CDR2 is LQKENI in the germline V gene. CDR3 DNA sequence: TGTGCCAGCTCACCAAGCAGGGGAGAAAACACCATATATTTT. Encoded protein: CASSPSRGENTIYF.

The chain joins TRBV27 to TRBJ2-3; 7 bases agree with TRBD1. The CDR3 is 14 amino acids. V trimming: 3 bases; J trimming: 3 bases; junction bases outside the gene matches: 3. In germline, CDR1 is MNHEY, CDR2 SMNVEV (reference sequence). The CDR3: CASSFDRDTDTQYF. CDR3 nucleotides: TGTGCCAGCAGTTTTGACAGGGATACAGATACGCAGTATTTT.

The chain is built from TRBV14 and TRBJ2-1, with D perhaps matching TRBD2 (6 bases). CDR1 is SGHDN, CDR2 FVKESK, per germline. V was clipped by 1 base and J by 5 bases, with 12 bases between them. The CDR3 totals 15 residues. CDR3 loop: CASSQVRGINNEQFF. As DNA, the CDR3 is TGTGCCAGCAGCCAAGTACGGGGGATCAACAATGAGCAGTTCTTC.

The chain carries TRBV5-1 and TRBJ2-3; no firm D call. The CDR3 spans 16 residues. CDR1 is SGHRS and CDR2 is YFSETQ in the germline V gene. Trimming removed 4 bases from V and 0 bases from J, with 15 bases in between. CDR3 nucleotide sequence: TGCGCCAGCAGCGTTGGAGAATTAACTAGCACAGATACGCAGTATTTT. Amino acid sequence: CASSVGELTSTDTQYF.

This chain connects TRBV28 to TRBJ2-7, with no clear D. V lost 5 bases, J lost 1 base, and 6 bases lay in between. CDR3 size: 12 residues. CDR1 is MDHEN and CDR2 is SYDVKM in the germline V gene. CDR3 DNA: TGTGCCAGCAGTCCAATATCCTACGAGCAGTACTTC. It codes for CASSPISYEQYF. Drawing the rest from reference TRBV28 and TRBJ2-7, the complete variable domain is DVKVTQSSRYLVKRTGEKVFLECVQDMDHENMFWYRQDPGLGLRLIYFSYDVKMKEKGDIPEGYSVSREKKERFSLILESASTNQTSMYLCASSPISYEQYFGPGTRLTVT.

This chain uses TRBV6-5 with TRBJ1-2; no clear D gene. Germline V CDR1 and CDR2: MNHEY, SVGAGI. This CDR3 is 13 amino acids long. With 2 bases removed from V and 3 bases from J, the gap between germline ends came to 7 bases. CDR3 DNA sequence: TGTGCCAGCAGTTACGAGCTGGACTATGGCTACACCTTC. Its translation: CASSYELDYGYTF.

This rearrangement joins TRBV28 to TRBJ2-7; 9 positions match TRBD1. Trimming at V came to 5 bases and at J to 4 bases, leaving 12 bases not matched to a gene. The CDR3 spans 16 residues. CDR1 and CDR2 (germline): MDHEN, SYDVKM. The CDR3 sequence is CASSPASGTGFYEQYF. As DNA, the CDR3 is TGTGCCAGCAGTCCCGCCTCCGGGACAGGGTTTTACGAGCAGTACTTC.

The genes are TRBV2 and TRBJ2-2; D might be TRBD1 (5 bases). Germline loops: CDR1 SNHLY, CDR2 FYNNEI. The CDR3 has 15 amino acids. Trimming removed 6 bases from V and 2 bases from J, with 13 bases in between. The CDR3 region has the DNA TGTGCCAGCAGAGCAGGGAATTTTAACACCGGGGAGCTGTTTTTT. Amino acids: CASRAGNFNTGELFF.

The CDR3 DNA is TGTGCCAGCTCGGTCGGGGGGCGGACCGGGGAGCTGTTTTTT. It codes for CASSVGGRTGELFF. J is TRBJ2-2 and V is TRBV2; perhaps TRBD2 as D (7 bases). V lost 8 bases and J lost 5, with 15 bases in between. The V gene's germline CDR1 is SNHLY and CDR2 FYNNEI. This CDR3 comprises 14 residues.

The J gene is TRBJ1-3, the V gene TRBV5-4; D unclear. In germline, CDR1 is SGHNT, CDR2 YYREEE (reference sequence). V was pared by 0 bases and J by 0 bases, with 7 bases between. There are 15 residues in the CDR3. CDR3 sequence (DNA): TGTGCCAGCAGCTTGGTCGGAGGCTCTGGAAACACCATATATTTT. This translates into CASSLVGGSGNTIYF.

This clone was found a few times. V and J are TRBV6-5 and TRBJ2-7; TRBD2 agrees at 12 bases. The CDR3 is made up of 15 amino acids. The germline gives CDR1 MNHEY, CDR2 SVGAGI. V lost 0 bases to trimming and J lost 3 bases; unmatched junction nucleotides: 0. The CDR3 coding sequence is TGTGCCAGCAGTTACTCGACTAGCGGGAGCTACGAGCAGTACTTC. Protein sequence: CASSYSTSGSYEQYF.

This clone was observed a single time. The chain combines TRBV28 with TRBJ1-5; the D gene is possibly TRBD1 (5 bases). This CDR3 contains 15 residues. The V and J ends lost 4 bases and 2 bases respectively, with 12 bases between them. Germline V CDR1 and CDR2: MDHEN, SYDVKM. CDR3 amino acids: CASSWGGMGNQPQHF. CDR3 sequence (DNA): TGTGCCAGCAGTTGGGGGGGAATGGGCAATCAGCCCCAGCATTTT.

The rearrangement links TRBV7-2 to TRBJ1-2, with 7 bases that match TRBD1. Germline CDR1 is SGHTA and CDR2 is FQGNSA. The CDR3 is 11 amino acids. With 5 bases clipped from V and 13 bases from J, the junction kept 7 bases outside the gene matches. CDR3 residues: CASSLGQALTF. CDR3 DNA sequence: TGTGCCAGCAGCCTAGGACAGGCCCTCACCTTC.

This clone appeared once. CDR3 region: CASSEVMHHEQFF. CDR3 coding DNA: TGTGCCAGCAGTGAAGTAATGCACCATGAGCAGTTCTTC. The V call is TRBV2, the J call TRBJ2-1; D not resolved. Trimming took 1 base from V and 8 from J, leaving 9 bases between them. The CDR3 extends over 13 amino acids. Germline lookup yields CDR1 SNHLY and CDR2 FYNNEI.